These T cell receptor beta chains were read from a single sample in a study of OX40 agonist ivuxolimab in advanced cancers. Profiling relied on immunoSEQ multiplex PCR, and the TCRdb table lists in-frame clones only, not all of them. This sample has tens of thousands of clones, with roughly 88% found just once. The material was CD4+ or CD8+ T cells sorted from blood, obtained in a trial of the OX40 agonist ivuxolimab. These receptors originate from an adult with an advanced solid tumor such as melanoma, head and neck, liver or kidney cancer. Each CDR3 is given with its conserved first and last residue. Fields, in order: V gene, J gene, D gene, clone size, CDR3 protein, CDR3 DNA. A D gene is named only where the DNA matches it firmly. Rows may omit the clone size; those that give it use once, few, many or a size class.

TRBV2	TRBJ2-2	-	-	CASSEYGELFF	TGTGCCAGCAGTGAATATGGGGAGCTGTTTTTT
TRBV11-2	TRBJ1-1	TRBD1	-	CASSLALGGGTVTQAFF	TGTGCCAGCAGCTTAGCGTTGGGCGGGGGGACAGTTACGCAAGCTTTCTTT
TRBV2	TRBJ1-1	-	few	CASSVRRYTEAFF	TGTGCCAGCAGTGTTAGACGGTACACTGAAGCTTTCTTT
TRBV5-4	TRBJ2-5	-	-	CASSLAGKGETQYF	TGTGCCAGCAGCTTGGCAGGGAAAGGAGAGACCCAGTACTTC
TRBV5-1	TRBJ2-1	TRBD2	-	CASSWVAGLDEQFF	TGCGCCAGCAGCTGGGTAGCGGGATTGGATGAGCAGTTCTTC
TRBV20-1	TRBJ1-2	-	-	CSARGIYGYTF	TGCAGCGCTCGCGGGATCTATGGCTACACCTTC
TRBV11-3	TRBJ1-3	-	few	CASSLDVRNTIYF	TGTGCCAGCAGCTTAGATGTGCGAAACACCATATATTTT
TRBV2	TRBJ2-2	TRBD2	-	CAGALADYNTGELFF	TGTGCCGGAGCTCTAGCGGACTATAACACCGGGGAGCTGTTTTTT
TRBV5-4	TRBJ2-1	-	-	CASSLESYSLDEQFF	TGTGCCAGCAGCTTGGAGTCCTACTCTCTGGATGAGCAGTTCTTC
TRBV6-6	TRBJ1-6	TRBD1	once	CASRDRGGSPLHF	TGTGCCAGCCGGGACAGGGGTGGATCACCCCTCCACTTT
TRBV11-2	TRBJ1-1	TRBD1	-	CASSLGLGQPRFAEAFF	TGTGCCAGCAGCTTAGGACTGGGACAGCCTCGGTTTGCCGAAGCTTTCTTT
TRBV5-4	TRBJ1-1	TRBD1	-	CASSLGQGGTEAFF	TGTGCCAGCAGCTTGGGACAGGGGGGAACTGAAGCTTTCTTT
TRBV11-3	TRBJ2-1	-	-	CASSSEGLREQFF	TGTGCCAGCAGCTCCGAGGGGTTGCGTGAGCAGTTCTTC
TRBV10-3	TRBJ2-3	-	-	CAISEGTIQNTQYF	TGTGCCATCAGTGAAGGGACAATTCAAAATACGCAGTATTTT
TRBV30	TRBJ1-4	-	-	CAWSLATNEKLFF	TGTGCCTGGAGTTTGGCAACTAATGAAAAACTGTTTTTT
TRBV2	TRBJ2-7	-	-	CASSGHREQYF	TGTGCCAGCAGTGGGCATCGGGAGCAGTACTTC
TRBV7-9	TRBJ1-1	-	-	CATRESFLNTEAFF	TGTGCCACCAGGGAAAGTTTTTTGAACACTGAAGCTTTCTTT